This T cell receptor beta chain was obtained from a study of post-analysis software for immune sequencing data (dated by TCRdb to between 2014 and 2016). With respect to the entire study: Relapsing-remitting, secondary progressive and progressive-relapsing multiple sclerosis were recorded as disease courses, and subtype annotation was lacking for some patients. Patient repertoires were compared against roughly 12 previously published healthy control repertoires from donors aged roughly 6 to 28 years. A subset of samples was prepared in parallel using single-end sample barcoding, then pooled and co-amplified after Illumina adapter ligation.

TCR beta repertoires were profiled from peripheral blood of roughly 13 young patients with multiple sclerosis to demonstrate the VDJtools post-analysis software. The multiple sclerosis patients were children and adolescents ranging in age from roughly 6 to 15 years. As for this clonotype: It has no known antigen specificity. No much larger clone exists at a distance of one base, and base qualities are not known.

Here is what the overall study found, with its caveats: Significantly higher frequencies in patients than in controls were found for roughly 5 TRBV segments, including TRBV5-6, TRBV5-1 and TRBV20-1. Direct clustering with F measure revealed strong co-clustering of samples prepared in the same batch, which led to a batch-effect correction. Significantly lower normalized Chao1 diversity was found in multiple sclerosis patients than in controls, suggesting substantial peripheral T-cell clonal expansion. The multiple sclerosis patient group was slightly younger than the control group.

The library was generated by PCR. For sequencing, an Illumina HiSeq 2500 was employed. To reduce PCR and sequencing biases, unique molecular identifiers were built into the TCR beta cDNA libraries. Approximately 500,000 cDNA molecules were obtained for every 1 to 10 million input T cells, so each molecule roughly corresponded to one T cell. The patient libraries were prepared and sequenced with the same protocol used for the earlier healthy control dataset. Within a given batch, samples were prepared together, multiplexed and sequenced on the same HiSeq lane. As for how the authors treated the data: MIGEC was used to process the raw barcoded reads, and molecular identifier groups with only a single read were discarded before consensus assembly and CDR3 extraction. VDJtools was used for post-analysis of the clonotype tables, and diversity was normalized by down-sampling every dataset to the size of the smallest sample. To correct batch-related cross-sample contamination, repertoire overlap clustering matched CDR3 amino acid sequences but not nucleotide sequences. TCRdb reworked the public reads: Q25 trimming with fastp, MiXCR clone assembly, productive beta chains retained. Rows merge per CDR3 protein into single entries with the most common DNA and genes. It is TCRdb's table, rather than the study itself, that gives the V and J calls and clone size. In all, the sample holds some 700,000 distinct CDR3 sequences, and roughly three fifths of those were seen once. The ten top clones hold 11% of the sample.

Sequences SGHKS (CDR1) and YYEKEE (CDR2) are obtained from the germline V gene (reference sequence). At the junction V is shortened by 2 bases and J by 5 bases, with 11 bases in between. The CDR3 runs 14 amino acids, cysteine and phenylalanine included. Only CDR3 DNA remains: 42 bases, in frame from the first base. The specimen sequenced was blood. The receptor chain draws on TRBV5-5 and TRBJ1-5; 5 matching bases give a weak D call of TRBD1. The TCR sequence derives from a girl between 2 and 10 years old with multiple sclerosis. The bases read TGTGCCAGCAGCTTCGACTCGGGGGATCAGCCCCAGCATTTT. This translates into CASSFDSGDQPQHF.